One and the same sample provided the 11 T cell receptor beta chains below, sequenced in a study of glioma-infiltrating T cells after dendritic cell vaccination. The repertoire was sequenced with immunoSEQ multiplex PCR; TCRdb's copy has only in-frame clones and lacks some. The table has tens of thousands of clones, over 75% seen once. This sample comprised blood, obtained before dendritic cell vaccination. Every receptor here comes from a human donor with glioblastoma.

The chain links TRBV6-6 to TRBJ1-1; 11 nucleotides align to TRBD1. This CDR3 spans 15 amino acids. Germline V CDR1 and CDR2: MNHNY, SVGAGI (reference sequence). V was clipped by 6 bases and J by 10 bases; unmatched bases: 13. This CDR3 reads CASSPEGQGAKGAFF. The CDR3 DNA is TGTGCCAGCAGCCCCGAAGGACAGGGGGCAAAAGGAGCTTTCTTT.

The rearrangement links TRBV5-1 to TRBJ2-1; D remains ambiguous. The CDR3 contains 11 residues. In germline, CDR1 is SGHRS, CDR2 YFSETQ. The V and J ends lost 5 bases and 8 bases respectively, with 8 bases between them. CDR3: CASRRWDEQFF. CDR3 nucleotides: TGCGCCAGCAGGAGGTGGGATGAGCAGTTCTTC.

V usage is TRBV19 and J usage is TRBJ1-6; 9 bases map to TRBD1. V lost 1 base, J lost 7 bases, and 2 bases stayed unmatched. The CDR3 sequence is 15 residues long. CDR1 LNHDA and CDR2 SQIVND come from the germline V gene (reference sequence). CDR3 DNA sequence: TGTGCCAGTAGTATAGCGACAGGGGGAAATTCACCCCTCCACTTT. As protein: CASSIATGGNSPLHF.

J is TRBJ2-2 and V is TRBV4-2, with D perhaps TRBD2 (6 bases). V was cut by 1 base and J by 6 bases, with 9 bases left in between. This CDR3 comprises 14 residues. From germline, CDR1 is LGHNA and CDR2 YNFKEQ. The CDR3 DNA follows: TGTGCCAGCAGCCAAGGGGGCGGGGCCGGGGAGCTGTTTTTT. Amino acids: CASSQGGGAGELFF.

The rearrangement uses TRBV10-3 and TRBJ2-1, with TRBD2 matching over 9 bases. V shed 6 bases and J 2 bases; nucleotides not matched to a gene: 11. Germline assignment: CDR1 ENHRY and CDR2 SYGVKD. This CDR3 contains 17 residues. The CDR3 protein is CAISPRGGGGAYNEQFF. The CDR3 coding sequence is TGTGCCATCAGCCCCAGGGGAGGCGGGGGGGCCTACAATGAGCAGTTCTTC.

This clone is a singleton in its sample. The chain is built from TRBV5-4 and TRBJ2-1, with D unresolved. The V end was cut by 2 bases, the J end by 6 bases, with 9 bases between. The CDR3 contains 13 residues. Germline values: CDR1 SGHNT, CDR2 YYREEE (reference sequence). The CDR3 protein is CASSLATPNEQFF. The CDR3 DNA is TGTGCCAGCAGCTTAGCGACGCCCAATGAGCAGTTCTTC.

This clone was recorded once. This chain connects TRBV5-1 to TRBJ1-4; TRBD1 aligns across 8 bases. Germline values: CDR1 SGHRS, CDR2 YFSETQ. V shed 4 bases, J shed 7 bases, and the junction held 3 bases outside the gene matches. This CDR3 region has 13 residues. The CDR3 DNA follows: TGCGCCAGCAGCACGACAGGGGCTGAAAAACTGTTTTTT. This codes for CASSTTGAEKLFF.

The genes are TRBV6-1 and TRBJ2-7; a possible D gene is TRBD2 (5 bases). This CDR3 is 10 amino acids long. V was pared by 8 bases and J by 6 bases, with 8 bases between. Per germline, CDR1 MNHNS and CDR2 SASEGT. In DNA, the CDR3 is TGTGCCAGCGTCCGGGGCGAGCAGTACTTC. Its protein is CASVRGEQYF.

The CDR3 loop reads CASSPPDRVRGQPQHF. The CDR3 DNA reads as TGTGCCAGCTCACCACCGGACAGGGTACGGGGTCAGCCCCAGCATTTT. V usage is TRBV18 and J usage is TRBJ1-5; the match to TRBD1 covers 8 bases. Looked up from germline, CDR1 is KGHSH and CDR2 is LQKENI. Losses at the gene ends were 0 bases for V and 6 bases for J; bases not matched to a gene: 7. CDR3 size: 16 residues.

J is TRBJ2-2 and V is TRBV4-1; TRBD1 agrees at 7 bases. The ends lost 4 bases at V and 3 bases at J; junction bases unmatched: 8. The CDR3 runs to 16 residues. Germline V CDR1 and CDR2: MGHRA, YSYEKL. The CDR3 DNA is TGCGCCAGCAGCCCAACCGGGACAGTGCACACCGGGGAGCTGTTTTTT. It is translated as CASSPTGTVHTGELFF.

The chain joins TRBV6-5 to TRBJ1-1; D uncertain. Germline CDR1 reads MNHEY; CDR2 reads SVGAGI. The V end was cut by 7 bases, the J end by 7 bases, with 22 bases between. This CDR3 is built from 15 residues. The CDR3 DNA is TGTGCCAGCAATAGTCGGGCTGCTGGAGGTGGTGAAGCTTTCTTT. Its protein is CASNSRAAGGGEAFF.